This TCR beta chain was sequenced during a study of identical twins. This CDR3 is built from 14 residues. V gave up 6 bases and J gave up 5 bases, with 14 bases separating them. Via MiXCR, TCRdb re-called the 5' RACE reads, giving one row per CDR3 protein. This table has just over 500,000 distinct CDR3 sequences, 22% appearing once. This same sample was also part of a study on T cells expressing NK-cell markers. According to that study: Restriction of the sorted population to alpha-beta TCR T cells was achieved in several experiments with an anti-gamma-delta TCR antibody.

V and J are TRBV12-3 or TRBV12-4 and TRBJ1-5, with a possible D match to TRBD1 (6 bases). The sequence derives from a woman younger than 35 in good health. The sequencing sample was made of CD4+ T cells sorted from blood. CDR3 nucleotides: TGTGCCAGCAGCCCAACAGGGAACGATCAGCCCCAGCATTTT. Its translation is CASSPTGNDQPQHF.